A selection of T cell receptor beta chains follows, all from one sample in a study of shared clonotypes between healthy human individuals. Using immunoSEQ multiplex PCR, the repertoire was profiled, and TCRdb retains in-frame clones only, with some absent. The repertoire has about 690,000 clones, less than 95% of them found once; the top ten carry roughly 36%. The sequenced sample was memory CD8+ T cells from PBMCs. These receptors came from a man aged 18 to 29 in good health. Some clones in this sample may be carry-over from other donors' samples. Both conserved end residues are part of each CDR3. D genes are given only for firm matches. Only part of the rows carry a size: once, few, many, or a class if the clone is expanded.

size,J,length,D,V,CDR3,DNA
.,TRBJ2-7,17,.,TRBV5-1,CASSFGYRDGSSYEQYF,TGCGCCAGCAGCTTCGGGTACCGGGACGGAAGCTCCTACGAGCAGTACTTC
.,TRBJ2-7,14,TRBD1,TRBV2,CASRDRGGIYEQYF,TGTGCCAGCAGGGACAGGGGGGGGATCTACGAGCAGTACTTC
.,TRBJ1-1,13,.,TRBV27,CASSLRVGTEAFF,TGTGCCAGCAGTTTGAGGGTTGGTACTGAAGCTTTCTTT
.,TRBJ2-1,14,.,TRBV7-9,CASSFFQGYNEQFF,TGTGCCAGCAGCTTCTTTCAGGGCTACAATGAGCAGTTCTTC
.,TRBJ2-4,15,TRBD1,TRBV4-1,CASSYITGDGNIQYF,TGCGCCAGCAGCTATATTACAGGGGATGGAAACATTCAGTACTTC
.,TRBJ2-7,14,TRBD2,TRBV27,CASSHSGSGYEQYF,TGTGCCAGCAGTCATAGCGGGAGCGGTTACGAGCAGTACTTC
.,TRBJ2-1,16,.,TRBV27,CASSTLRALSYNEQFF,TGTGCCAGCAGTACCCTAAGGGCCCTCTCCTACAATGAGCAGTTCTTC
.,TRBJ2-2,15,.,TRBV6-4,CASSTESENTGELFF,TGTGCCAGCAGTACAGAGAGTGAGAACACCGGGGAGCTGTTTTTT
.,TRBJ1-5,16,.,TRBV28,CASSSVTGIGNQPQHF,TGTGCCAGCAGTTCAGTAACAGGGATAGGCAATCAGCCCCAGCATTTT
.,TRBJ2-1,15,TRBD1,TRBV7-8,CASSLETGAYNEQFF,TGTGCCAGCAGCTTAGAGACAGGGGCGTACAATGAGCAGTTCTTC
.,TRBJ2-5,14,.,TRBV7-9,CASSPSPSPETQYF,TGTGCCAGCAGCCCCTCGCCGAGCCCCGAGACCCAGTACTTC
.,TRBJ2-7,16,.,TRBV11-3,CASSYSSRLGGLEQYF,TGTGCCAGCAGTTACAGTTCCCGGCTAGGGGGACTCGAGCAGTACTTC
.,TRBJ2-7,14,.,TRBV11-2,CASSLGTDSYEQYF,TGTGCCAGCAGCTTAGGGACAGATTCCTACGAGCAGTACTTC
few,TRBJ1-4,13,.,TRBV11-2,CASSRRVGEKLFF,TGTGCCAGCAGCAGAAGGGTTGGTGAAAAACTGTTTTTT
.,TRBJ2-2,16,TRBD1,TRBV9,CASSPTGGRGTGELFF,TGTGCCAGCAGCCCAACAGGGGGAAGGGGCACCGGGGAGCTGTTTTTT
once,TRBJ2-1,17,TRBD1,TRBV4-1,CASSHSNSGGTGNEQFF,TGCGCCAGCAGCCATTCAAACAGTGGTGGGACAGGGAATGAGCAGTTCTTC